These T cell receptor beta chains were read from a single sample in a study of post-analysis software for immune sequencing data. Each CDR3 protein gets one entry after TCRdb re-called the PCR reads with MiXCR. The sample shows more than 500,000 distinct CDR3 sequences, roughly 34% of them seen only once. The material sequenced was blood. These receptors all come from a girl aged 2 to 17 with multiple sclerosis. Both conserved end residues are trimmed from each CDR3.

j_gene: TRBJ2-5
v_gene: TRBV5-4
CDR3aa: ASSARMSETQY

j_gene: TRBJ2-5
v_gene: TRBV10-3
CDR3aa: AISASGGSDPY

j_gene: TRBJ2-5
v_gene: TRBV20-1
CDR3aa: SARTSQRETQY

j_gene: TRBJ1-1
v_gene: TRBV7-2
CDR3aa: ASSLPSAGVREVTEAF

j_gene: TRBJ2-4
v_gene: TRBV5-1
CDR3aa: ASSWTGTRGGKNIQY

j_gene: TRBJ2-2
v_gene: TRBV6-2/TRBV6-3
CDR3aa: ASSTGGGLNPGELF

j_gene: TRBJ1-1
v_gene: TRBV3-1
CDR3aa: ASSQDRSDSRDTEAF

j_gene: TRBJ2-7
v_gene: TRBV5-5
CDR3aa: ASRLDSYEQY

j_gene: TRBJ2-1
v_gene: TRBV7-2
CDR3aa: ASSLPEGTYNEQF

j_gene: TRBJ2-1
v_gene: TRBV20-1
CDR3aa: SARGGTSRSEQF

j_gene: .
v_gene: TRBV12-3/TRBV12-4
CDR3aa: ASRRGGPKYEQY

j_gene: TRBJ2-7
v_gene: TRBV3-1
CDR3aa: ASSQAGGSSYEQY

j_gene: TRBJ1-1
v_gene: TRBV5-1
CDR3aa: ASSGPGGDSEAF

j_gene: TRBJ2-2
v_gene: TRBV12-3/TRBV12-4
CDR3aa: ASSMDGEPTGELF

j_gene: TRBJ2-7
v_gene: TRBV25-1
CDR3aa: ASSEYVAGVRVWYEQY

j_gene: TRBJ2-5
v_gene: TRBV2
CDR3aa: ASSGPAGYQETQY

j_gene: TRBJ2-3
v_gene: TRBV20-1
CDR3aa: SARGEGQGTDTQY

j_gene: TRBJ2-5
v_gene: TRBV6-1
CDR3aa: ASSEVGVETQY

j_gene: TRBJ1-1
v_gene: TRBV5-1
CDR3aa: ASAQGGESAHTEAF

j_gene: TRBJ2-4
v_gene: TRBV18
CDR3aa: ASSPVGGGGGGAKNIQY

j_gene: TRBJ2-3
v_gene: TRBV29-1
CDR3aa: SVEVLAAGTDTQY

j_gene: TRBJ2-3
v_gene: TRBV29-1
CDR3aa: SVDYTDTQY

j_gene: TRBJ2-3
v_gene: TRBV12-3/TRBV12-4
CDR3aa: ASSRGHTQY

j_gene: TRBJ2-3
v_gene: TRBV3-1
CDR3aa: ASSQDGGRDTQY

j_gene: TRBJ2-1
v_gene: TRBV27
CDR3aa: ASSLDIRDNEQF

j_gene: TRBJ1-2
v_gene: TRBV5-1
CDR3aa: ASSPEPRAYGYT

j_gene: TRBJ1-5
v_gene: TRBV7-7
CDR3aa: ASSTRPRQPQH

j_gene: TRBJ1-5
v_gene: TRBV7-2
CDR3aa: ASSRAGQTYSNQPQH

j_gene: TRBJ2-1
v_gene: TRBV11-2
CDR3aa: ASSPLRGRDNEQF

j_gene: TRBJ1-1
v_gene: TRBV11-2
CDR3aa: ASSPTWGLTEAF

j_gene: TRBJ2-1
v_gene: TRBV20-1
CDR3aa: SASRTGQGKANKQF

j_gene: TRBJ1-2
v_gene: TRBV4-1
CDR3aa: ASSQGQGFSYGYT

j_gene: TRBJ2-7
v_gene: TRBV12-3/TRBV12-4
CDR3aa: ASSLEAAGVGEQY

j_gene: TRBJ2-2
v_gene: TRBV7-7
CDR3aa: ASSPNVGGLTGELF

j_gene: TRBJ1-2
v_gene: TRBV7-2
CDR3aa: ASSRNDGVYLYGYT

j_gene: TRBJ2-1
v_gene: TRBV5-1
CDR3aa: ASGHSDFYNEQF

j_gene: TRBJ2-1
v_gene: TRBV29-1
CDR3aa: SVDGRYNEQF

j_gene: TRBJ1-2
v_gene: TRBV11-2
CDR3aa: ASSLEAGLSNYGYT

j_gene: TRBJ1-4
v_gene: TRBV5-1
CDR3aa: ASSFRQGEKLF

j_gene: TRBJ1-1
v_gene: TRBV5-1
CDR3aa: ASSVRDRDPNGAF

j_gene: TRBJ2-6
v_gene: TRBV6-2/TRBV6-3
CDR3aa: ASTNDRGYSSGANVLT

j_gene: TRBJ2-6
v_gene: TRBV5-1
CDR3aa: ASSWRVSGANVLT

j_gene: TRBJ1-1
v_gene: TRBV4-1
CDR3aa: ASSHRTGGIAEAF

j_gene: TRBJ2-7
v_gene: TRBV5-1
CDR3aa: ASREFSGGNDEQY

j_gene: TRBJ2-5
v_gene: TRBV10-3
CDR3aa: AIAAVDQETQY

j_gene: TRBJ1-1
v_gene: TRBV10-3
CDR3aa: AISQGTGGTEAF

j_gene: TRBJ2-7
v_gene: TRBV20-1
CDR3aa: SAILIGNEQY

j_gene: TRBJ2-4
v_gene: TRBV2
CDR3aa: ASSPDRGLNIQY

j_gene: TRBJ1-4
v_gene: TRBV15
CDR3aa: ATSFSIGPLEKLF

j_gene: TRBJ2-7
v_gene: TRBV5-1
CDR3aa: ASSLMPGREQY

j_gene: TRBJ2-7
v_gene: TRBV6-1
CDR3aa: ASPWTGPYEQY

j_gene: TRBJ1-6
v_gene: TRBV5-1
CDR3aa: ASSWDRGGYSPLH

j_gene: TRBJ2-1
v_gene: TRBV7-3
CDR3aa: ASSPLLVSTYNEQF

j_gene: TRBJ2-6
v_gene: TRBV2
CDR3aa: ASGMAHSGANVLT

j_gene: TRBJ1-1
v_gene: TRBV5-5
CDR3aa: ASSSGTSPNTEAF

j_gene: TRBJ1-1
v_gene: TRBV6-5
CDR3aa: ASSSLEGTEAF

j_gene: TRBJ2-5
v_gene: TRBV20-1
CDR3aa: SADPSGGDKETQY

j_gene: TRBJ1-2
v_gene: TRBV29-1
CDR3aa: SVQGPIYGYT

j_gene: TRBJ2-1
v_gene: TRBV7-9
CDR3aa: ASSYDGPSSYNEQF

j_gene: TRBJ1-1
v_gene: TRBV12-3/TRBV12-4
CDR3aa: ASIQTGSTEAF